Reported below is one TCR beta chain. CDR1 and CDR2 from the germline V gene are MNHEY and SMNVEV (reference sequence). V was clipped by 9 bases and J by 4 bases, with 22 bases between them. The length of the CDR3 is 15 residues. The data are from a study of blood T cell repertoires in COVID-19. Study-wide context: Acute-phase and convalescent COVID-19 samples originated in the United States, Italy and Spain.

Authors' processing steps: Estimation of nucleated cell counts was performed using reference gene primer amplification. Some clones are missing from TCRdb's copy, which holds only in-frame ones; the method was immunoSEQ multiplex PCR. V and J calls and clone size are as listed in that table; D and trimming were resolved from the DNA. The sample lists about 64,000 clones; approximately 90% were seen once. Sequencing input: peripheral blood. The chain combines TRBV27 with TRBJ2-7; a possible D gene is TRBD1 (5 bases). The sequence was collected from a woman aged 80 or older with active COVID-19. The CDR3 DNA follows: TGTGCCAGTAAGACTGCTGGGGCCGACCTTTACGAGCAGTACGTC. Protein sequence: CASKTAGADLYEQYV.